The sequence of this TCR beta chain was determined in a study of blood T cells in healthy people across ages. A J-beta primer mix and a sample-barcoded 5' primer were used in a second PCR of roughly 6 to 12 cycles. TCRdb passed the 5' RACE reads through MiXCR, listing each CDR3 protein once. The sample includes more than 750,000 distinct CDR3 sequences, 29% seen only once; the top ten take 10%. This CDR3 contains 16 residues. Per the germline V gene, CDR1 is DFQATT and CDR2 is SNEGSKA (reference sequence). Trimming pared 1 base from V and 5 bases from J, leaving 20 bases between. The same sample was also used in a study of T cells of mothers and their children.

The origin of this receptor is a woman between 40 and 55 years old in good health. Sequenced: blood. The chain joins TRBV20-1 to TRBJ2-5, with D possibly TRBD2 on 8 matching bases. Here the CDR3 DNA reads TGCAGTGCTAGAGGACGGGGGGGACAGAAAGGGGAGACCCAGTACTTC. This codes for CSARGRGGQKGETQYF.